This passage covers 22 T cell receptor beta chains from one sample sequenced in a study of Graves' ophthalmopathy and Graves' hyperthyroidism. As the template, RNA transcripts were used to amplify TCR beta CDR3 regions. HTBI primers were employed in first-round RT-PCR, then a second-round multiplex PCR followed. TCRdb re-called the multiplex PCR reads through MiXCR, storing one row per CDR3 protein. Here the sample spans more than 300,000 distinct CDR3 sequences, about 16% being singletons. The source material was peripheral blood. These TCRs come from a woman aged 18-35 years with stable Graves' hyperthyroidism.

This clonotype has ten or more counts. V gene TRBV7-3 combines with J gene TRBJ1-2; weak D call: TRBD1 (5 bases). The CDR3 totals 13 residues. Germline-derived CDR1 and CDR2 are SGHTA and FQGTGA. Trimming took off 4 bases at V and 8 bases at J, with 14 bases between the two ends. The CDR3 bases are TGTGCCAGCAGCTCAAGGGTAGGGGAAGGCTACACCTTC. It codes for CASSSRVGEGYTF. The full variable domain, with the rest looked up from reference TRBV7-3 and TRBJ1-2, is GAGVSQTPSNKVTEKGKYVELRCDPISGHTALYWYRQSLGQGPEFLIYFQGTGAADDSGLPNDRFFAVRPEGSVSTLKIQRTERGDSAVYLCASSSRVGEGYTFGSGTRLTVV.

This clonotype was observed many times. The chain links TRBV6-5 to TRBJ1-2; D not certain. V lost 2 bases and J 2 bases, leaving 12 bases between the germline ends. Germline lookup yields CDR1 MNHEY and CDR2 SVGAGI. The CDR3 consists of 15 residues. In DNA form, the CDR3 reads TGTGCCAGCAGTTACATTGGGTCGAAGAACTATGGCTACACCTTC. Translation: CASSYIGSKNYGYTF.

This clonotype was detected ten times or more. The V call is TRBV7-8, the J call TRBJ1-1, with D perhaps matching TRBD1 (5 bases). Per the germline V gene, CDR1 is SGHVS and CDR2 is FQNEAQ. The CDR3 loop spans 14 amino acids. Trimming took off 2 bases at V and 4 bases at J, with 11 bases between the two ends. The CDR3 nucleotides are TGTGCCAGCAGCTTATCCACCAGGGCCACTGAAGCTTTCTTT. This gives the protein CASSLSTRATEAFF.

This clonotype appeared many times. This sequence joins TRBV28 and TRBJ2-7, with D unresolved. Trimming took off 6 bases at V and 7 bases at J, with 10 bases between the two ends. The CDR3 is 11 amino acids. Germline loops: CDR1 MDHEN, CDR2 SYDVKM. The CDR3 bases are TGTGCCAGCAGCTCTATTCAAGAGCAGTACTTC. Translated, it gives CASSSIQEQYF.

This clonotype was counted only a few times. The J gene is TRBJ2-7, the V gene TRBV4-2, with 10 bases lining up with TRBD1. The junction had 8 bases not matched to a gene; V was cut back by 4 bases and J by 5 bases. CDR3 length: 15 amino acids. CDR1 and CDR2 (germline): LGHNA, YNFKEQ. As DNA, the CDR3 is TGTGCCAGCAGCCCAGCCGGGACAGGGGACCACGAGCAGTACTTC. Residues: CASSPAGTGDHEQYF.

This clonotype has at least ten counts. The chain uses TRBV29-1 and TRBJ1-2; 8 nucleotides line up with TRBD1. Germline loops: CDR1 SQVTM, CDR2 ANQGSEA. Trimming at V came to 7 bases and at J to 3 bases, leaving 10 bases not matched to a gene. This CDR3 contains 14 residues. This CDR3 reads CSAATGVDYYGYTF. As DNA, the CDR3 is TGCAGCGCTGCGACAGGGGTCGACTACTATGGCTACACCTTC.

A note on this clonotype: A read error is possible here, since a much larger clone lies one base away. The chain couples TRBV6-1 to TRBJ1-5; TRBD1 matches at 9 bases. The CDR3 extends over 15 amino acids. Germline V gene lookup returns CDR1 MNHNS and CDR2 SASEGT. J lost 1 base, V lost 7 bases, and 5 bases had no gene match. CDR3 nucleotides: TGTGCCAGCATGCGGACAGGGGAGAGCAATCAGCCCCAGCATTTT. Encoded protein: CASMRTGESNQPQHF.

This clonotype has a count of ten or more. The chain is built from TRBV6-5 and TRBJ1-1; a weak D match, TRBD1 (6 bases). Looked up from germline, CDR1 is MNHEY and CDR2 is SVGAGI. CDR3 size: 13 residues. V dropped 2 bases and J dropped 3 bases, with 7 bases sitting between them. The CDR3 sequence is CASSYGGYTEAFF. As DNA, the CDR3 is TGTGCCAGCAGTTACGGGGGCTACACTGAAGCTTTCTTT.

The V call is TRBV4-2, the J call TRBJ1-2, with a tentative D call TRBD1 (6 bases). The CDR3 runs 14 residues. Germline CDR1 and CDR2: LGHNA and YNFKEQ. Trimming took off 1 base at V and 2 bases at J, with 8 bases between the two ends. The CDR3 region is CASSQGTENYGYTF. Written as DNA, the CDR3 is TGTGCCAGCAGCCAAGGGACAGAAAACTATGGCTACACCTTC.

This clonotype occurred many times. This chain links TRBV28 with TRBJ2-5, with no clear D. Germline CDR1 is MDHEN and CDR2 is SYDVKM. The germline V and J ends were trimmed by 5 bases and 2 bases, with 15 bases remaining between them. This CDR3 comprises 15 residues. This chain's CDR3 is CASSPPAGQQETQYF. CDR3 coding DNA: TGTGCCAGCAGTCCCCCGGCAGGCCAACAAGAGACCCAGTACTTC.

This clonotype showed up many times. The V and J genes are TRBV7-2 and TRBJ2-7; 12 positions agree with TRBD1. Trimming cost V 3 bases and J 6 bases; bases outside gene matches: 12. The CDR3 extends over 17 amino acids. Germline-derived CDR1 and CDR2 are SGHTA and FQGNSA. The CDR3 DNA sequence: TGTGCCAGCAGCTTCGCCCGCATGGGACAGGGGGCTTTCGAGCAGTACTTC. Encoded protein: CASSFARMGQGAFEQYF.

This clonotype came up many times. V usage is TRBV6-1 and J usage is TRBJ1-5, with D unclear. The germline V gene has CDR1 MNHNS and CDR2 SASEGT. V lost 4 bases and J 2 bases, leaving 12 bases between the germline ends. The CDR3 extends over 15 amino acids. CDR3 bases: TGTGCCAGCAGTGTAGGGCCAGACGGCAATCAGCCCCAGCATTTT. Translation gives CASSVGPDGNQPQHF.

At least ten counts were recorded for this clonotype. V is TRBV10-2 and J is TRBJ1-3; tentative D call: TRBD1 (5 bases). V was cut by 6 bases and J by 7 bases, with 16 bases left in between. This CDR3 has 14 residues. Germline assignment: CDR1 WSHSY and CDR2 SAAADI. The CDR3 nucleotides read TGCGCCAGCAGGGACGCTTATGGGGGTAACACCATATATTTT. Its translation: CASRDAYGGNTIYF.

The sample holds a few counts of this clonotype. The chain's CDR3 is CASSLARGGGTEAFF. As DNA, the CDR3 is TGTGCCAGCAGCTTAGCGCGGGGAGGGGGGACTGAAGCTTTCTTT. The chain recombines TRBV7-2 with TRBJ1-1; D is perhaps TRBD1 (6 bases). Germline-derived CDR1 and CDR2 are SGHTA and FQGNSA. The CDR3 totals 15 residues. The V and J ends lost 0 bases and 5 bases respectively, with 13 bases between them.

This clonotype showed up many times. This sequence joins TRBV5-1 and TRBJ1-2; no reliable D call. V was clipped by 0 bases and J by 4 bases, with 13 bases between them. CDR1 and CDR2 from the germline V gene are SGHRS and YFSETQ. The CDR3 runs 15 residues. The CDR3 DNA is TGCGCCAGCAGCTTGGCTCGCAAATCCTCCTATGGCTACACCTTC. Its protein product is CASSLARKSSYGYTF.

This clonotype appeared many times. The chain carries TRBV12-3 or TRBV12-4 and TRBJ1-6; 10 nucleotides align to TRBD1. The CDR3 runs to 15 residues. V lost 3 bases and J lost 8; bases outside the gene matches: 4. CDR3 residues: CASSLDRGIDSPLHF. CDR3 in DNA: TGTGCCAGCAGTTTGGACAGGGGGATAGATTCACCCCTCCACTTT.

This clonotype appeared many times. The chain employs TRBV6-5 and TRBJ1-1; maybe TRBD1 (5 bases). The CDR3 has 13 residues. CDR1 is MNHEY and CDR2 is SVGAGI in the germline V gene. The germline V and J ends were trimmed by 2 bases and 5 bases, with 9 bases remaining between them. The CDR3 loop is CASSYRGGTEAFF. The CDR3 bases are TGTGCCAGCAGTTACAGGGGAGGTACTGAAGCTTTCTTT.

Points on this clonotype: A much larger clone differs by one base, so this may be a read error. The chain uses TRBV29-1 and TRBJ2-7; tentatively, D is TRBD1 or TRBD2 (5 bases each). The CDR3 spans 12 residues. The germline gives CDR1 SQVTM, CDR2 ANQGSEA. The V and J ends lost 6 bases and 9 bases respectively, with 18 bases between them. The CDR3 is CSVREGLDWQYV. CDR3 DNA: TGCAGCGTCCGAGAGGGGTTGGATTGGCAGTACGTC.

Notes on this clonotype: A much larger clone differs by one base, so this may be a read error. The chain links TRBV12-3 or TRBV12-4 to TRBJ2-7; the D call may be TRBD1 or TRBD2 (5 bases each). The CDR3 is 11 amino acids. The CDR3: CVSSLGTEQYV. CDR3 nucleotides: TGTGTCAGCAGTTTAGGGACCGAGCAGTACGTC.

As concerns this clonotype: This sequence may be a read error, since a much larger clone differs from it by one base. J is TRBJ2-7 and V is TRBV6-2 or TRBV6-3; 9 bases match TRBD1. With V trimmed by 4 bases and J by 0 bases, 7 bases remained unmatched. CDR1 MNHEY and CDR2 SVGEGT come from the germline V gene. This CDR3 spans 16 amino acids. CDR3 in amino acids: CASSFSGTGSSYEQYF. The CDR3 DNA reads as TGTGCCAGCAGTTTCTCCGGGACAGGGAGCTCCTACGAGCAGTACTTC.

This clonotype was seen at least ten times. The rearrangement uses TRBV12-3 or TRBV12-4 and TRBJ1-2; TRBD1 matches 7 bases. J lost 1 base, V lost 5 bases, and 10 bases had no gene match. This CDR3 region has 16 residues. This CDR3 is CASSTSGQLINYGYTF. CDR3 DNA sequence: TGTGCCAGCAGTACATCGGGACAGCTGATTAACTATGGCTACACCTTC.

This clonotype appeared a single time. CDR3: CASSFGVNQPQHF. CDR3 in DNA: TGTGCCAGCAGTTTTGGAGTCAATCAGCCCCAGCATTTT. The V and J genes are TRBV28 and TRBJ1-5; D unclear. Germline assignment: CDR1 MDHEN and CDR2 SYDVKM. Trimming stripped 3 bases from V and 3 bases from J, with 6 bases between. This CDR3 has 13 residues. Based on the CDR3 plus reference TRBV28 and TRBJ1-5, the full variable domain is DVKVTQSSRYLVKRTGEKVFLECVQDMDHENMFWYRQDPGLGLRLIYFSYDVKMKEKGDIPEGYSVSREKKERFSLILESASTNQTSMYLCASSFGVNQPQHFGDGTRLSIL.